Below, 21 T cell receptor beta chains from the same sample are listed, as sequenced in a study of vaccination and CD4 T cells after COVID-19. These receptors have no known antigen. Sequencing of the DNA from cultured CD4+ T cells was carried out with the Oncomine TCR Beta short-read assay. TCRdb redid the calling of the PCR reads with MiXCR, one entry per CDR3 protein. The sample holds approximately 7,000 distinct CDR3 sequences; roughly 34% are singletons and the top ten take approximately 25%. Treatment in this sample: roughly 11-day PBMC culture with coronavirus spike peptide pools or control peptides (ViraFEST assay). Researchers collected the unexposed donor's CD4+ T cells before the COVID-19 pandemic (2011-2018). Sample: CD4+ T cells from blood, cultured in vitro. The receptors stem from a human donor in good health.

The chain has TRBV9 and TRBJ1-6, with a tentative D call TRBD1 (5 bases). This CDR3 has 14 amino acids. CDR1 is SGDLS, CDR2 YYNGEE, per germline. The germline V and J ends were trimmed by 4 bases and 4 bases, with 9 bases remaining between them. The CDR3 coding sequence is TGTGCCAGCAGCCCGGGGACGTATAATTCACCCCTCCACTTT. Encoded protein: CASSPGTYNSPLHF.

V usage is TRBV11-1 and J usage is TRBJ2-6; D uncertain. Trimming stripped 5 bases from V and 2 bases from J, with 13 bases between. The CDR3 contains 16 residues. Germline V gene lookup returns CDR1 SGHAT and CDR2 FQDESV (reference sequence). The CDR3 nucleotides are TGTGCCAGCAGCCCACGGTGGGGAACTGGGGCCAACGTCCTGACTTTC. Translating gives CASSPRWGTGANVLTF.

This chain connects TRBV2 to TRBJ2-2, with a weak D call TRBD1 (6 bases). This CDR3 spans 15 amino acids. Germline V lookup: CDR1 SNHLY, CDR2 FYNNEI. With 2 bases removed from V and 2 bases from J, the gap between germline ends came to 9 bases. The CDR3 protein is CASSEQGQNTGELFF. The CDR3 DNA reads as TGTGCCAGCAGTGAACAGGGGCAAAACACCGGGGAGCTGTTTTTT.

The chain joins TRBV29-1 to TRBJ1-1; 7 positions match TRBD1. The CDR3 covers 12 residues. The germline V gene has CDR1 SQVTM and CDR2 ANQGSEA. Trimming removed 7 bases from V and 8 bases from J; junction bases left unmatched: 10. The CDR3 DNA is TGCAGCGGTGGGACAGAAATTACGGAAGCTTTCTTT. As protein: CSGGTEITEAFF.

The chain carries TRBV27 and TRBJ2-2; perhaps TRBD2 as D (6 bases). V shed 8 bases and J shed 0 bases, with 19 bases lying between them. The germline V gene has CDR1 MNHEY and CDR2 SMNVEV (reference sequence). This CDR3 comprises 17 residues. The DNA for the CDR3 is TGTGCCAGCGGAGGGTTCAGGTTAGGGGCGAACACCGGGGAGCTGTTTTTT. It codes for CASGGFRLGANTGELFF.

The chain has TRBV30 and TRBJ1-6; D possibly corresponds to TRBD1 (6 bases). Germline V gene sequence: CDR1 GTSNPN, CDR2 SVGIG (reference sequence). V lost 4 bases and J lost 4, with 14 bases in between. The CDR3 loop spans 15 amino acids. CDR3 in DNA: TGTGCCTGGATCGGACAGAATGGTTATAATTCACCCCTCCACTTT. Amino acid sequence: CAWIGQNGYNSPLHF.

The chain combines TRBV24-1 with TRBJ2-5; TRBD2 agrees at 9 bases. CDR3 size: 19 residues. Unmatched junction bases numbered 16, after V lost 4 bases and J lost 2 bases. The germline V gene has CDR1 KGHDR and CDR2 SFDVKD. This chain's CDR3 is CATSEHPGLAGGGQETQYF. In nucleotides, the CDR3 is TGTGCCACCAGTGAGCACCCGGGACTAGCTGGGGGAGGTCAAGAGACCCAGTACTTC.

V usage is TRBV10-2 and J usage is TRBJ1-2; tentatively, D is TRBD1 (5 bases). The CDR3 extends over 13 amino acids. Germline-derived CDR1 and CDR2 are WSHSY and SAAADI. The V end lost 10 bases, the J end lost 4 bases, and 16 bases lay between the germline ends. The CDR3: CATSIPGPYGYTF. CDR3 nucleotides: TGCGCCACCTCTATCCCAGGGCCCTATGGCTACACCTTC.

The CDR3 protein is CAWRTAYEQYF. CDR3 sequence (DNA): TGTGCCTGGAGGACAGCCTACGAGCAGTACTTC. V and J are TRBV30 and TRBJ2-7, with a tentative D call TRBD1 (5 bases). The CDR3 contains 11 residues. Germline assignment: CDR1 GTSNPN and CDR2 SVGIG (reference sequence). V lost 3 bases and J lost 2, with 5 bases in between.

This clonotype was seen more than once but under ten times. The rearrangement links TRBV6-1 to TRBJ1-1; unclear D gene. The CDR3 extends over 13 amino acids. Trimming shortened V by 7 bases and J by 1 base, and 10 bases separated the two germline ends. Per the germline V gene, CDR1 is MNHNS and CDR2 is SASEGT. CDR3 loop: CASMGRWNTEAFF. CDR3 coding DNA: TGTGCCAGCATGGGAAGATGGAACACTGAAGCTTTCTTT.

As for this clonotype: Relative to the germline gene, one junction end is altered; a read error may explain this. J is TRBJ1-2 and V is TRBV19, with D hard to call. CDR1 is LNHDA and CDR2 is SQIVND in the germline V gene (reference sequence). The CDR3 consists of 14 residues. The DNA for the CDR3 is TGTGCCAGTAGTACCCCGGGTAACCTCTATGGCTACGCCTTC. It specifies CASSTPGNLYGYAF.

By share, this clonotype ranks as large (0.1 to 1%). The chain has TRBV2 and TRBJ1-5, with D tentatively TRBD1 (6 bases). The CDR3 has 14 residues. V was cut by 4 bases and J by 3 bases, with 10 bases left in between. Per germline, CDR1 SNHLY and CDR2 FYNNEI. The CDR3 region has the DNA TGTGCCAGCAGTGCAGGGGCTGACAATCAGCCCCAGCATTTT. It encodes CASSAGADNQPQHF.

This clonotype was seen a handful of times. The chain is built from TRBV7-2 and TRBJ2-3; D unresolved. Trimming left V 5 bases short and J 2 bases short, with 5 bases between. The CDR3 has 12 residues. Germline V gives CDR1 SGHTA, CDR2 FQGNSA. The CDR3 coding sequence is TGTGCCAGCAGCGGATACACAGATACGCAGTATTTT. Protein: CASSGYTDTQYF.

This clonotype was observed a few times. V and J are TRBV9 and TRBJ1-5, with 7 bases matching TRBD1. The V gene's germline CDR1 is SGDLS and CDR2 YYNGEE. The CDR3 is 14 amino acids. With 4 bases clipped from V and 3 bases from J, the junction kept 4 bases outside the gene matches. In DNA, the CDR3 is TGTGCCAGCAGCCCCGGGACAGTCAATCAGCCCCAGCATTTT. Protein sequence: CASSPGTVNQPQHF.

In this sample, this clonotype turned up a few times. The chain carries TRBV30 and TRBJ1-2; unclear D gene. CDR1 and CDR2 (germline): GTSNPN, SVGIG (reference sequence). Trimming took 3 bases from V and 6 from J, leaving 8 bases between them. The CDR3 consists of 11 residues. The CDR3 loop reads CAWSRSNGYTF. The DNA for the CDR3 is TGTGCCTGGAGCCGATCTAATGGCTACACCTTC.

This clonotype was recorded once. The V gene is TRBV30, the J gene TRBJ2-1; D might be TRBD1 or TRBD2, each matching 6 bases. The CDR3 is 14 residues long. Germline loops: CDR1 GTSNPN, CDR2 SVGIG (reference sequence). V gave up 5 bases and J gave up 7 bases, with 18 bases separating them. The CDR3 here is CAWHRDLGGNEQFF. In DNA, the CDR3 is TGTGCCTGGCACCGGGACCTAGGGGGGAATGAGCAGTTCTTC.

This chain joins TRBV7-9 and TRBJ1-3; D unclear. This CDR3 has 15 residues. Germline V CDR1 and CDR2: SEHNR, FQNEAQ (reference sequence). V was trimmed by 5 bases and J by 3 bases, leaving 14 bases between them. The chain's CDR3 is CASSKTSLGGNTIYF. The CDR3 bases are TGTGCCAGCAGCAAGACCAGTTTGGGTGGAAACACCATATATTTT.

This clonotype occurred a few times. The CDR3 sequence is CASSSTGRYGYTF. In DNA form, the CDR3 reads TGTGCCAGCAGCTCCACAGGGAGGTATGGCTACACCTTC. The rearrangement joins TRBV11-2 to TRBJ1-2; the D gene is possibly TRBD1 (6 bases). Germline loops: CDR1 SGHAT, CDR2 FQNNGV. This CDR3 has 13 amino acids. V gave up 4 bases and J gave up 5 bases, with 11 bases separating them.

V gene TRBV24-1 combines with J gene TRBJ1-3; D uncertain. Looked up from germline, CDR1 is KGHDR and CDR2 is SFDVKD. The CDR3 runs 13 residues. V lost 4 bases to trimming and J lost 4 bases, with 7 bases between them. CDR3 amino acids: CATSEPQGNTIYF. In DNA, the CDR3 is TGTGCCACCAGTGAACCACAGGGAAACACCATATATTTT.

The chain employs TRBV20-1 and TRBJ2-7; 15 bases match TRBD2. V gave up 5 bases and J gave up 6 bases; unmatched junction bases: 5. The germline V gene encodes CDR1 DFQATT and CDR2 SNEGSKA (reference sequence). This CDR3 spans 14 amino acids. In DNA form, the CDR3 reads TGCAGTGCTGCCGGGACTAGCGGGGGGCTCGAGCAGTACTTC. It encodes CSAAGTSGGLEQYF.

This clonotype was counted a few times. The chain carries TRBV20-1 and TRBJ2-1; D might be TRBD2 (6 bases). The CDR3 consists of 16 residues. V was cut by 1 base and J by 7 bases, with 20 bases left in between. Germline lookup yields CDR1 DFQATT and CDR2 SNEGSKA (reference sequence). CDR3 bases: TGCAGTGCTAGAGGTGGGCGGGGCTTTATGGGGAATGAGCAGTTCTTC. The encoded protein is CSARGGRGFMGNEQFF.